The clone carrying this T cell receptor (beta chain) was seen more than once but under ten times. What it recognizes is unknown. The data stem from a study of CD8+ T cells in alopecia areata. Background on the study: Those treated were given oral tofacitinib at 5 to 10 mg twice daily. Findings and caveats of the study: Significant decreases in scalp clonality and expanded CD8+ clones followed tofacitinib treatment.

As to treatment: oral pan-JAK inhibitor, 5-10 mg twice daily. Individuals with alopecia areata gave both lesional scalp punch biopsies and peripheral blood for collection. After isolation, RNA underwent reverse transcription to generate cDNA as the sequencing template. Sequenced by immunoSEQ multiplex PCR; TCRdb stores in-frame clones only, minus some. Found here are under 350,000 clones, 55% to 75% of them singletons; the top ten hold more than 1.5%. Per the germline V gene, CDR1 is SGHVS and CDR2 is FQNEAQ. V was clipped by 10 bases and J by 0 bases, with 15 bases between them. This CDR3 has 14 amino acids.

The TCR was taken from a human donor with alopecia areata. The source was CD4+ T cells sorted from blood, collected at week 24, from a patient treated with tofacitinib. J is TRBJ1-1 and V is TRBV7-8, with D unclear. The CDR3 DNA sequence: TGTGCCACCGAGGTGGCAGCTATGAACACTGAAGCTTTCTTT. It yields the protein CATEVAAMNTEAFF. Full variable domain (outside the CDR3, taken from reference TRBV7-8 and TRBJ1-1): GAGVSQSPRYKVAKRGQDVALRCDPISGHVSLFWYQQALGQGPEFLTYFQNEAQLDKSGLPSDRFFAERPEGSVSTLKIQRTQQEDSAVYLCATEVAAMNTEAFFGQGTRLTVV.